Sequencing of this T cell receptor beta chain was carried out in a study of blood T cells in healthy people across ages. Alongside a J-beta primer mix, a sample-barcoded 5' primer served in a second PCR lasting roughly 6 to 11 cycles. TCRdb independently ran MiXCR on the 5' RACE reads; one entry per CDR3 protein. The sample shows 1.5 million to 1.9 million distinct CDR3 sequences, roughly 43% of them seen only once. Looked up from germline, CDR1 is KGHSH and CDR2 is LQKENI. Trimming took 5 bases from V and 8 from J, leaving 15 bases between them. The CDR3 contains 13 residues. V gene TRBV18 combines with J gene TRBJ1-1, with D possibly being TRBD1 (5 bases). The sample comprised blood. This TCR was sampled from a woman younger than 30 in good health. CDR3 sequence (DNA): TGTGCCAGCTCATCTATAGTGTCAGGGGAAGCTTTCTTT. Its translation is CASSSIVSGEAFF.